This T cell receptor beta chain was identified during a study of cytomegalovirus exposure and HLA in healthy donors. Study results and limitations: Most likely, a cluster of highly shared sequence variants arose as a sequencing artifact. There were 150 to 200 TCR beta chains listed as cytomegalovirus-associated. With DRB1 most and HLA-C fewest, TCR association rates differed between HLA loci in a later analysis.

The CDR3 has 15 residues. CDR1 is LNHNV and CDR2 is YYDKDF in the germline V gene (reference sequence). V was cut by 7 bases and J by 2 bases, with 17 bases left in between. In the case of this clone: As yet, its antigen is unknown.

Use of 60 Vbeta and 13 Jbeta primers characterized the PCR. Profiling relied on immunoSEQ multiplex PCR, and the TCRdb table lists in-frame clones only, not all of them. The table includes some 63,000 clones, roughly 84% detected once. Sequences were obtained from PBMCs. V is TRBV15 and J is TRBJ2-5; tentatively, D is TRBD2 (7 bases). The receptor was isolated from a human donor in good health. This CDR3 reads CATIPGGQRQETQYF. For the CDR3, the DNA is TGTGCCACCATCCCCGGGGGGCAGAGGCAAGAGACCCAGTACTTC.